The present entry profiles one T cell receptor beta chain with its context. Its specificity is not known. One junction end disagrees with the germline gene, perhaps due to a read error. The donors (healthy individuals) were bone marrow donors. The sample originates from a study of cytomegalovirus exposure and HLA in healthy donors. Study findings and constraints: The classifier was said to identify cytomegalovirus status with high specificity and sensitivity.

CDR3 length equals 14 residues. Use of 60 Vbeta and 13 Jbeta primers characterized the PCR. Assay used: immunoSEQ multiplex PCR; TCRdb lists only in-frame clones, some missing. The sample carries over 110,000 clones, about four fifths recorded once. The sequenced sample was PBMCs. The sequence was obtained from a middle-aged woman in good health and CMV-seropositive. The rearrangement links TRBV23-1 to TRBJ2-7; 9 bases agree with TRBD1. TRBV23-1 is noted as an ORF with a role that remains uncertain. CDR3 bases: TGCGCCAGCACTTTCGGGGACAGGGACCACGAGCAGTGCTTC. Translated: CASTFGDRDHEQCF.